The 2 T cell receptor beta chains below all came from one sample that was sequenced in a study of T cell changes during pregnancy in multiple sclerosis. TCRdb's copy holds only in-frame clones and misses some; the assay was immunoSEQ multiplex PCR. The sample yields tens of thousands of clones, about 94% seen once. This specimen was CD8+ T cells from peripheral blood mononuclear cells, taken in the third trimester of pregnancy. All receptors derive from a female donor with multiple sclerosis, enrolled in a pregnancy study.

This clone was counted a single time. The gene calls are TRBV4-1 and TRBJ2-7; the D gene is possibly TRBD2 (6 bases). CDR3 length equals 14 residues. Trimming left V 1 base short and J 3 bases short, with 10 bases between. CDR1 MGHRA and CDR2 YSYEKL come from the germline V gene. The CDR3 DNA follows: TGCGCCAGCAGCCAAGGAAATAGCGGCTACGAGCAGTACTTC. Translating it yields CASSQGNSGYEQYF.

The table lists this clone with a count of one. The J gene is TRBJ2-1, the V gene TRBV6-5; 8 nucleotides match TRBD2. Germline lookup yields CDR1 MNHEY and CDR2 SVGAGI. Trimming at V came to 7 bases and at J to 1 base, leaving 3 bases not matched to a gene. The CDR3 sequence is 14 residues long. CDR3 region: CASTPSGSYNEQFF. The CDR3 DNA is TGTGCCAGCACCCCTAGCGGGTCCTACAATGAGCAGTTCTTC.